One TCR beta chain is described in this entry. Antigen: not known. Germline loops: CDR1 MGHDK, CDR2 SYGVNS. The CDR3 loop spans 12 amino acids. V dropped 8 bases and J dropped 2 bases, with 9 bases sitting between them. The source of the sample is a study of cytomegalovirus exposure and HLA in healthy donors. The study, taken as a whole, reports: A later analysis found common viral pathogens apparently linked to several of the most significant clusters. As was reported, the classifier diagnosed cytomegalovirus status with high specificity and sensitivity.

The PCR was carried out with 60 Vbeta primers and 13 Jbeta primers. Generated by immunoSEQ multiplex PCR, the TCRdb table keeps only in-frame clones and is missing some. The repertoire has tens of thousands of clones, about nine tenths of them found once; the top ten carry about 8%. The chain has TRBV25-1 and TRBJ1-2; perhaps TRBD1 as D (6 bases). Sequences were obtained from PBMCs. The origin of this receptor is a woman aged 35 to 49 in good health and CMV-seropositive. CDR3 nucleotides: TGTGCCAGCGGGGGCAGGAACTATGGCTACACCTTC. The encoded protein is CASGGRNYGYTF.